This TCR beta chain is drawn from a study of cytomegalovirus exposure and HLA in healthy donors. The wider study: About 83 million unique TCRs from HLA-typed donors made up an early data release.

Study outcomes and limitations: Near-uniform donor sequencing depth was presumed by presence/absence analyses. In a later analysis, most CMV-associated TCR beta chains appeared HLA-restricted. In a later analysis, a genetic analysis reported fewer productive-TCR N-insertions in an Asian-associated ancestry cluster than the cohort average.

It was with 60 Vbeta and 13 Jbeta primers that the PCR ran. Profiled with immunoSEQ multiplex PCR; TCRdb holds only in-frame clones, not every one. Among about 130,000 clones listed, over 70% were seen once. CDR3 length: 13 residues. CDR1 is SSHAT and CDR2 is FNYEAQ in the germline V gene (reference sequence). This clone turned up a few times. Antigen specificity is unknown. The junction shows a germline mismatch at one end, possibly a read error. The V and J genes are TRBV7-7 and TRBJ2-3; D is possibly TRBD2 (6 bases). The receptor was isolated from a middle-aged woman in good health and CMV-seronegative. The sequencing sample was made of PBMCs. The chain's CDR3 is CASSLGGEALPIF. DNA for the CDR3: TGTGCCAGCAGCTTAGGGGGGGAGGCCCTTCCAATATTT. The entire variable domain, with the rest obtained from reference TRBV7-7 and TRBJ2-3, is as follows: GAGVSQSPRYKVTKRGQDVTLRCDPISSHATLYWYQQALGQGPEFLTYFNYEAQPDKSGLPSDRFSAERPEGSISTLTIQRTEQRDSAMYRCASSLGGEALPIFGPGTRLTVL.